The 17 T cell receptor beta chains below were found in one sample sequenced in a study of blood T cell repertoires in COVID-19. Repertoires were generated with immunoSEQ multiplex PCR, while TCRdb's copy carries only in-frame clones and drops some. The profile shows roughly 150,000 clones, 75% to 85% of them singletons. Sequenced: peripheral blood. Every receptor here comes from a man between 60 and 70 years old with acute or convalescent COVID-19.

This sequence joins TRBV20-1 and TRBJ2-7; 9 bases are shared with TRBD1. V trimming: 3 bases; J trimming: 4 bases; junction bases outside the gene matches: 4. CDR1 is DFQATT, CDR2 SNEGSKA, per germline (reference sequence). There are 13 residues in the CDR3. For the CDR3, the DNA is TGCAGTGCTAGTCCGGGACAGGGTTACGAGCAGTACTTC. The encoded protein is CSASPGQGYEQYF.

The chain couples TRBV4-3 to TRBJ2-7; TRBD2 matches at 11 bases. The CDR3 is 15 residues long. Looked up from germline, CDR1 is LGHNA and CDR2 is YSLEER. V shed 4 bases and J 0 bases; nucleotides not matched to a gene: 2. The CDR3 is CASSRTSGSSYEQYF. The CDR3 DNA sequence: TGCGCCAGCAGCCGCACTAGCGGGAGCTCCTACGAGCAGTACTTC.

V usage is TRBV9 and J usage is TRBJ2-3; D is unclear. Per the germline V gene, CDR1 is SGDLS and CDR2 is YYNGEE. V was shortened by 1 base and J by 2 bases, with 8 bases between the two germline ends. The CDR3 extends over 14 amino acids. This chain's CDR3 is CASSVFAVTDTQYF. The CDR3 DNA reads TGTGCCAGCAGCGTATTTGCGGTCACAGATACGCAGTATTTT.

V is TRBV7-8 and J is TRBJ1-1; TRBD1 matches 8 bases. The J segment lost 5 bases and the V segment lost 5 bases, leaving 7 bases of the junction unmatched. CDR3 size: 14 residues. Germline CDR1 and CDR2: SGHVS and FQNEAQ. The CDR3 region is CASSAYDRGTEAFF. CDR3 in DNA: TGTGCCAGCAGCGCGTACGACAGGGGAACTGAAGCTTTCTTT.

This chain joins TRBV15 and TRBJ1-2; a weak D match, TRBD1 (6 bases). Germline loops: CDR1 LNHNV, CDR2 YYDKDF (reference sequence). The V end was cut by 1 base, the J end by 6 bases, with 18 bases between. The CDR3 runs 16 residues. Written as DNA, the CDR3 is TGTGCCACCAGCAGAGGAAACGACAGGACGCACGATGGCTACACCTTC. This gives the protein CATSRGNDRTHDGYTF.

V is TRBV12-3 or TRBV12-4 and J is TRBJ2-7, with a tentative D call TRBD2 (6 bases). V dropped 8 bases and J dropped 5 bases, with 10 bases sitting between them. The CDR3 totals 11 residues. This CDR3 is CASRGGHEQYF. In DNA form, the CDR3 reads TGTGCCAGCCGGGGAGGACACGAGCAGTACTTC.

The chain combines TRBV5-1 with TRBJ2-2, with TRBD2 as a possible D gene (7 bases). Trimming took 2 bases from V and 3 from J, leaving 14 bases between them. The CDR3 has 16 amino acids. The germline V gene has CDR1 SGHRS and CDR2 YFSETQ. For the CDR3, the DNA is TGCGCCAGCAGCTTCCAAGGGGGGGCGGACACCGGGGAGCTGTTTTTT. Encoded protein: CASSFQGGADTGELFF.

This chain uses TRBV5-4 with TRBJ2-7; 10 bases map to TRBD2. This CDR3 comprises 15 residues. Trimming removed 3 bases from V and 5 bases from J; junction bases left unmatched: 8. From germline, CDR1 is SGHNT and CDR2 YYREEE (reference sequence). The chain's CDR3 is CASSSRERGGHEQYF. The CDR3 DNA reads as TGTGCCAGCAGCTCCCGCGAGCGGGGGGGCCACGAGCAGTACTTC.

This clone was seen only a few times. Other DNA sequences in the same sample also yield this CDR3. The chain has TRBV7-2 and TRBJ2-7; TRBD1 might be the D (6 bases). The germline V gene has CDR1 SGHTA and CDR2 FQGNSA. Trimming pared 2 bases from V and 4 bases from J, leaving 6 bases between. The CDR3 runs to 12 residues. The CDR3 DNA sequence: TGTGCCAGCAGCTTACAGGGGTACGAGCAGTACTTC. It is translated as CASSLQGYEQYF. The complete variable domain, with remaining parts taken from reference TRBV7-2 and TRBJ2-7, reads GAGVSQSPSNKVTEKGKDVELRCDPISGHTALYWYRQSLGQGLEFLIYFQGNSAPDKSGLPSDRFSAERTGGSVSTLTIQRTQQEDSAVYLCASSLQGYEQYFGPGTRLTVT.

V is TRBV5-1 and J is TRBJ2-3, with D possibly being TRBD1 (6 bases). The CDR3 has 16 amino acids. V shed 2 bases and J shed 0 bases, with 13 bases lying between them. The V gene's germline CDR1 is SGHRS and CDR2 YFSETQ. This CDR3 reads CASSFTGNPSTDTQYF. The DNA for the CDR3 is TGCGCCAGCAGCTTTACAGGGAACCCTAGCACAGATACGCAGTATTTT.

This clone appeared a few times. The chain has TRBV21-1 and TRBJ1-3. TRBV21-1 is labeled a pseudogene. The CDR3 totals 14 residues. The chain's CDR3 is CASSNPVTGNTIYF. The CDR3 DNA reads as TGTGCCAGCAGCAACCCGGTGACTGGAAACACCATATATTTT.

This rearrangement joins TRBV2 to TRBJ2-2, with D perhaps TRBD1 (5 bases). Germline CDR1 and CDR2: SNHLY and FYNNEI. CDR3 length: 12 amino acids. The V and J ends lost 3 bases and 17 bases respectively, with 16 bases between them. CDR3 loop: CASSDRVPLLFF. In nucleotides, the CDR3 is TGTGCCAGCAGTGACAGGGTTCCTCTCCTTTTTTTT.

The chain has TRBV6-5 and TRBJ1-1, with 7 nucleotides matching TRBD1. The CDR3 runs 16 residues. Trimming at V came to 6 bases and at J to 1 base, leaving 11 bases not matched to a gene. Germline CDR1 is MNHEY and CDR2 is SVGAGI. The CDR3 sequence: CASRYRRGQRNTEAFF. The CDR3 DNA sequence: TGTGCCAGCAGATACCGGAGGGGGCAAAGGAACACTGAAGCTTTCTTT.

This chain joins TRBV27 and TRBJ2-6; TRBD1 might be the D (6 bases). The ends were cut back, 6 bases at V and 4 bases at J, with 13 bases in the middle. CDR1 and CDR2 (germline): MNHEY, SMNVEV (reference sequence). The CDR3 runs to 15 residues. CDR3 region: CASRAQGPGANVLTF. The CDR3 DNA reads as TGTGCCAGCAGGGCACAGGGTCCCGGGGCCAACGTCCTGACTTTC.

The genes are TRBV20-1 and TRBJ2-3; 9 bases match TRBD2. The germline CDR1 and CDR2 sequences are DFQATT and SNEGSKA (reference sequence). With 3 bases clipped from V and 2 bases from J, the junction kept 6 bases outside the gene matches. The length of the CDR3 is 15 residues. The CDR3 region is CSASPLAGNTDTQYF. CDR3 in DNA: TGCAGTGCTAGTCCGCTAGCGGGGAACACAGATACGCAGTATTTT.

The chain employs TRBV19 and TRBJ1-2, with TRBD1 identical over 11 bases. Trimming cost V 3 bases and J 0 bases; bases outside gene matches: 6. The germline CDR1 and CDR2 sequences are LNHDA and SQIVND (reference sequence). The CDR3 has 17 amino acids. The CDR3 loop reads CASSMGQGVRANYGYTF. The CDR3 bases are TGTGCCAGTAGTATGGGACAGGGGGTGAGAGCTAACTATGGCTACACCTTC. The full variable domain, completed using reference TRBV19 and TRBJ1-2, is DGGITQSPKYLFRKEGQNVTLSCEQNLNHDAMYWYRQDPGQGLRLIYYSQIVNDFQKGDIAEGYSVSREKKESFPLTVTSAQKNPTAFYLCASSMGQGVRANYGYTFGSGTRLTVV.

The genes are TRBV6-5 and TRBJ1-6; the match to TRBD1 covers 9 bases. The length of the CDR3 is 14 residues. CDR1 is MNHEY and CDR2 is SVGAGI in the germline V gene. The trim removed 6 bases at V and 7 bases at J, leaving 4 bases unmatched. The CDR3 region is CASRQTGGNSPLHF. The CDR3 coding sequence is TGTGCCAGCAGGCAGACAGGGGGGAATTCACCCCTCCACTTT.